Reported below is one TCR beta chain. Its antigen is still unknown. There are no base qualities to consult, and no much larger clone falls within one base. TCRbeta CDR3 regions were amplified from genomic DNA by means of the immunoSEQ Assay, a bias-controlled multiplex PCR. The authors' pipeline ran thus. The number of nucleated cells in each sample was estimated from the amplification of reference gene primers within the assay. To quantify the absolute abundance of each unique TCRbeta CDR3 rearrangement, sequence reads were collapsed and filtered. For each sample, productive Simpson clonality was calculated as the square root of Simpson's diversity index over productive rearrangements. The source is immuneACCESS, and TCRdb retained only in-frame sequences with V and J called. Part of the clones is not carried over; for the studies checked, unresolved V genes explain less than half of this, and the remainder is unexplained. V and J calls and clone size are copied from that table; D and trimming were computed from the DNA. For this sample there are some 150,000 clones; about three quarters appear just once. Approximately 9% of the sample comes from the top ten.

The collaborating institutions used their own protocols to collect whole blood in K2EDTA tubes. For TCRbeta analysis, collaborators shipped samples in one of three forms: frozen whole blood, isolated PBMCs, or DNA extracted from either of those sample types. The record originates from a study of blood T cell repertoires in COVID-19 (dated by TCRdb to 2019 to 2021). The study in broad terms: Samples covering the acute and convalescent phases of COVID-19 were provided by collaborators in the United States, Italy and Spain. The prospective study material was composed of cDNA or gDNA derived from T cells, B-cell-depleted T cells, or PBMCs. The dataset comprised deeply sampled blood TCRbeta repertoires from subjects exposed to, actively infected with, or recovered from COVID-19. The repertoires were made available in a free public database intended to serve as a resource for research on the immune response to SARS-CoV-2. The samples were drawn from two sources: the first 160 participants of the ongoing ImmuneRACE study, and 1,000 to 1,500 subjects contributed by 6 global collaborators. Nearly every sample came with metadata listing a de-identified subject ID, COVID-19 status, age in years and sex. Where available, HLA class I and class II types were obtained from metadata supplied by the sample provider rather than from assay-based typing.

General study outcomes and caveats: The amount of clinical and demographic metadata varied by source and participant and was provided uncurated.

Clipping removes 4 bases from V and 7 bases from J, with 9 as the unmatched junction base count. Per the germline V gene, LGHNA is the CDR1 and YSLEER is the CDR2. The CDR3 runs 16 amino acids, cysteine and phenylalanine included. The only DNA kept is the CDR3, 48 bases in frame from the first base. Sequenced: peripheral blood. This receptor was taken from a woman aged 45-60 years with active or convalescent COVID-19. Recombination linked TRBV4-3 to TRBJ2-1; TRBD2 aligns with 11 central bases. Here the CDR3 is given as CASSRGGIAGGNEQFF. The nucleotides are TGCGCCAGCAGCCGAGGGGGAATAGCGGGAGGGAATGAGCAGTTCTTC.